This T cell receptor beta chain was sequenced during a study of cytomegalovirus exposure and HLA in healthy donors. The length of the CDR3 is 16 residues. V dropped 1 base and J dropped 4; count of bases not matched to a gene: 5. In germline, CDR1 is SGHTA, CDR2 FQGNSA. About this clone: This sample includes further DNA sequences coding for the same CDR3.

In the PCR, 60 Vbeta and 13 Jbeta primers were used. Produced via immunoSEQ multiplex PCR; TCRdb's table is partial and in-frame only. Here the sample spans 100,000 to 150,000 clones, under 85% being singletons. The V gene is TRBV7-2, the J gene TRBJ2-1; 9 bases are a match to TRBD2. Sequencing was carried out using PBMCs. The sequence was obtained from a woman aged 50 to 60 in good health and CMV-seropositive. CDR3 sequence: CASSLDPAGGYNEQFF. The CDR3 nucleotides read TGTGCCAGCAGCTTAGACCCAGCGGGAGGATACAATGAGCAGTTCTTC.